This T cell receptor (beta chain) comes out of a study of T-cell memory formation after mild COVID-19. Study details: Largely donor-specific TCR clusters were found.

TCRdb used MiXCR to reprocess the 5' RACE reads, holding one entry per CDR3 protein. Among under 200,000 distinct CDR3 sequences listed, 25% to 40% were seen once. The clonotype was recovered from an adult woman who had mild COVID-19 (a few samples of this study predate the infection). Cell type and time point are not known. The sample comprised PBMCs or a T cell subset sorted from them (not recorded which).

The chain's CDR3 is CASSLGQGGPYEQYF. Here the CDR3 DNA reads TGCGCCAGCAGCTTGGGGCAGGGTGGTCCCTACGAGCAGTACTTC. The chain joins TRBV5-1 to TRBJ2-7; perhaps TRBD1 as D (5 bases). With 0 bases removed from V and 2 bases from J, the gap between germline ends came to 12 bases. This CDR3 has 15 amino acids. The germline gives CDR1 SGHRS, CDR2 YFSETQ.